Below are 27 T cell receptor beta chains sequenced from a single sample in a study of T cells in tuberculosis. Method: immunoSEQ multiplex PCR; TCRdb's copy keeps in-frame clones and lacks some. Found here are 35,000 to 40,000 clones, roughly 93% of them singletons; the top ten hold 12%. What was sequenced was PBMCs. The receptors originated from a donor between 10 and 35 years old with latent tuberculosis or without tuberculosis infection. Some clones in this sample may be carry-over from other donors' samples.

This rearrangement joins TRBV11-3 to TRBJ2-3; 9 bases fit TRBD2. Trimming cost V 6 bases and J 4 bases; bases outside gene matches: 14. CDR3 length: 17 amino acids. CDR1 is SGHNT, CDR2 YENEEA, per germline. This CDR3 is CASSPGGGAPGPDTQYF. As DNA, the CDR3 is TGTGCCAGCAGTCCTGGCGGGGGGGCCCCAGGCCCAGATACGCAGTATTTT.

The chain couples TRBV11-2 to TRBJ1-1; 7 positions match TRBD1. CDR3 size: 15 residues. J lost 0 bases, V lost 2 bases, and 3 bases had no gene match. Germline V CDR1 and CDR2: SGHAT, FQNNGV. The CDR3 bases are TGTGCCAGCAGCTTATCAGGGGGTTTGAACACTGAAGCTTTCTTT. Its protein is CASSLSGGLNTEAFF.

This clone was observed once. The chain has TRBV5-1 and TRBJ2-7; TRBD1 agrees at 7 bases. The CDR3 runs 13 residues. Trimming cost V 4 bases and J 2 bases; bases outside gene matches: 3. From germline, CDR1 is SGHRS and CDR2 YFSETQ. CDR3: CASSAGTAYEQYF. CDR3 nucleotides: TGCGCCAGCAGCGCCGGGACAGCCTACGAGCAGTACTTC.

The rearrangement joins TRBV10-1 to TRBJ1-1; unclear D gene. CDR1 is WNHNN, CDR2 SYGVQD, per germline (reference sequence). The V end lost 3 bases, the J end lost 0 bases, and 11 bases lay between the germline ends. The CDR3 loop spans 15 amino acids. The CDR3 DNA follows: TGCGCCAGCAGTGATTCGGGGATCATGAACACTGAAGCTTTCTTT. It specifies CASSDSGIMNTEAFF.

As concerns this clone: The junction differs from germline at one of its ends, possibly a read error. V usage is TRBV5-4 and J usage is TRBJ1-1; D not certain. The CDR3 consists of 13 residues. Germline-derived CDR1 and CDR2 are SGHNT and YYREEE (reference sequence). The CDR3 is CASSLIKNTEAFF. As DNA, the CDR3 is TGTGCCAGTAGCTTGATAAAGAACACTGAAGCTTTCTTT.

The DNA for the CDR3 is TGTGCCAGCAGCCGGACAGGACCTAATGAAAAACTGTTTTTT. Its translation is CASSRTGPNEKLFF. The V call is TRBV7-2, the J call TRBJ1-4; 7 bases match TRBD1. After removal of 5 bases from V and 3 bases from J, the junction contained 3 bases not matched to a gene. This CDR3 region has 14 residues. Germline CDR1 SGHTA, CDR2 FQGNSA.

This sequence joins TRBV18 and TRBJ1-3, with unresolved D. This CDR3 has 16 residues. Trimming stripped 4 bases from V and 1 base from J, with 14 bases between. Per germline, CDR1 KGHSH and CDR2 LQKENI. The CDR3 sequence: CASSRSGDSSGNTIYF. The CDR3 DNA reads as TGTGCCAGCTCACGTTCCGGTGATTCTTCTGGAAACACCATATATTTT.

J is TRBJ1-2 and V is TRBV6-1, with D possibly being TRBD1 (5 bases). This CDR3 is 14 amino acids long. CDR1 MNHNS and CDR2 SASEGT come from the germline V gene. The germline V and J ends were trimmed by 1 base and 8 bases, with 14 bases remaining between them. The CDR3 sequence: CASSEGMGGDGYTF. For the CDR3, the DNA is TGTGCCAGCAGTGAAGGTATGGGAGGGGACGGCTACACCTTC.

The chain links TRBV29-1 to TRBJ2-2, with unresolved D. This CDR3 region has 13 residues. Trimming pared 7 bases from V and 1 base from J, leaving 10 bases between. Germline values: CDR1 SQVTM, CDR2 ANQGSEA. The CDR3 bases are TGCAGCGCTCGACTCCGGAACACCGGGGAGCTGTTTTTT. The encoded protein is CSARLRNTGELFF.

The V call is TRBV4-3, the J call TRBJ2-7; 11 bases are shared with TRBD2. The V segment lost 0 bases and the J segment 1 base; nucleotides outside the gene matches: 11. This CDR3 region has 19 residues. CDR1 is LGHNA, CDR2 YSLEER, per germline. As DNA, the CDR3 is TGCGCCAGCAGCCAAGATACTAGCGGGGGAGCCTCCGAATCCTACGAGCAGTACTTC. Its protein product is CASSQDTSGGASESYEQYF.

The rearrangement links TRBV28 to TRBJ2-3, with 7 nucleotides matching TRBD2. V lost 6 bases, J lost 6 bases, and 12 bases stayed unmatched. The CDR3 has 15 amino acids. Per the germline V gene, CDR1 is MDHEN and CDR2 is SYDVKM. In DNA form, the CDR3 reads TGTGCCAGCAGCACCCTAGCGGTGAGGAAGGATACGCAGTATTTT. Translating gives CASSTLAVRKDTQYF.

The chain uses TRBV7-3 and TRBJ2-1, with D maybe TRBD1 (5 bases). V lost 1 base, J lost 8 bases, and 18 bases lay in between. CDR3 length: 16 residues. Germline CDR1 is SGHTA and CDR2 is FQGTGA. In nucleotides, the CDR3 is TGTGCCAGCAGCTTAAATTCTGGGGTCCTCAGGGATGAGCAGTTCTTC. Its translation is CASSLNSGVLRDEQFF.

This chain's CDR3 is CASSPGTNQPQHF. CDR3 in DNA: TGTGCCAGCAGCCCGGGAACTAATCAGCCCCAGCATTTT. The rearrangement joins TRBV6-6 to TRBJ1-5; D ambiguous. Trimming removed 6 bases at V and 4 bases at J, with 10 bases between. Germline V gene sequence: CDR1 MNHNY, CDR2 SVGAGI (reference sequence). The CDR3 runs to 13 residues.

The chain links TRBV2 to TRBJ2-7, with D maybe TRBD2 (5 bases). The CDR3 covers 14 residues. V dropped 4 bases and J dropped 4 bases, with 14 bases sitting between them. Germline lookup yields CDR1 SNHLY and CDR2 FYNNEI. CDR3 nucleotide sequence: TGTGCCAGCAGTGTACCGGGGTCCAATTACGAGCAGTACTTC. The encoded protein is CASSVPGSNYEQYF.

The chain couples TRBV7-9 to TRBJ1-1; perhaps TRBD1 as D (5 bases). The CDR3 consists of 17 residues. Per germline, CDR1 SEHNR and CDR2 FQNEAQ (reference sequence). Deletions cut 5 bases from V and 5 bases from J, with 24 bases between. The chain's CDR3 is CASSEPEAGATKTEAFF. Written as DNA, the CDR3 is TGTGCCAGCAGCGAACCAGAGGCTGGGGCAACGAAGACTGAAGCTTTCTTT.

This chain connects TRBV13 to TRBJ2-2, with D perhaps TRBD1 (6 bases). CDR1 is PRHDT, CDR2 FYEKMQ, per germline (reference sequence). The CDR3 runs to 12 residues. V lost 7 bases and J 6 bases, leaving 9 bases between the germline ends. The CDR3 spells CASTRTAGELFF. The CDR3 DNA reads as TGTGCCAGCACCCGGACAGCCGGGGAGCTGTTTTTT. Complete variable domain (other parts from reference TRBV13 and TRBJ2-2): AAGVIQSPRHLIKEKRETATLKCYPIPRHDTVYWYQQGPGQDPQFLISFYEKMQSDKGSIPDRFSAQQFSDYHSELNMSSLELGDSALYFCASTRTAGELFFGEGSRLTVL.

V and J are TRBV7-2 and TRBJ1-4, with D unresolved. The CDR3 covers 15 residues. Per the germline V gene, CDR1 is SGHTA and CDR2 is FQGNSA. V lost 3 bases and J 0 bases, leaving 8 bases between the germline ends. CDR3 loop: CASSFGSATNEKLFF. Written as DNA, the CDR3 is TGTGCCAGCAGCTTCGGGTCTGCAACTAATGAAAAACTGTTTTTT.

J is TRBJ2-3 and V is TRBV29-1, with TRBD2 matching over 10 bases. The V gene's germline CDR1 is SQVTM and CDR2 ANQGSEA. V was pared by 6 bases and J by 1 base, with 7 bases of the junction left unmatched. The length of the CDR3 is 15 residues. CDR3: CSVGGLAGGTDTQYF. In DNA, the CDR3 is TGCAGCGTGGGAGGCCTAGCGGGGGGCACAGATACGCAGTATTTT.

The chain combines TRBV7-2 with TRBJ2-3; D perhaps matches TRBD2 (6 bases). The V gene lost 7 bases and the J gene lost 6 bases, with 20 bases spanning the gap. The CDR3 has 15 residues. Germline V CDR1 and CDR2: SGHTA, FQGNSA. The DNA for the CDR3 is TGTGCCAGCAACTACATCCGGGACTCCGCTGATACGCAGTATTTT. It encodes CASNYIRDSADTQYF. The variable domain in full, with the rest retrieved from reference TRBV7-2 and TRBJ2-3, is GAGVSQSPSNKVTEKGKDVELRCDPISGHTALYWYRQSLGQGLEFLIYFQGNSAPDKSGLPSDRFSAERTGGSVSTLTIQRTQQEDSAVYLCASNYIRDSADTQYFGPGTRLTVL.

This clone has only one observation. The rearrangement links TRBV18 to TRBJ1-1; the D is unclear. Germline CDR1 KGHSH, CDR2 LQKENI. With 2 bases removed from V and 0 bases from J, the gap between germline ends came to 7 bases. The CDR3 is made up of 14 amino acids. The CDR3 loop reads CASSPWPVNTEAFF. CDR3 in DNA: TGTGCCAGCTCACCATGGCCAGTGAACACTGAAGCTTTCTTT.

A single count supports this clone. This chain joins TRBV5-1 and TRBJ1-5; 7 bases agree with TRBD1. CDR3 length: 15 residues. V lost 4 bases, J lost 1 base, and 5 bases stayed unmatched. Germline V gene sequence: CDR1 SGHRS, CDR2 YFSETQ. The CDR3 bases are TGCGCCAGCAGCCTGACAGGGCGGAGCAATCAGCCCCAGCATTTT. It yields the protein CASSLTGRSNQPQHF.

This chain links TRBV10-3 with TRBJ2-2, with 10 bases fitting TRBD1. This CDR3 contains 17 residues. Germline values: CDR1 ENHRY, CDR2 SYGVKD. V lost 0 bases to trimming and J lost 7 bases; unmatched junction nucleotides: 8. The CDR3 DNA reads as TGTGCCATCAGTGAGTCGACTCGCGGGACAGGGGTCGGGGAGCTGTTTTTT. Its protein product is CAISESTRGTGVGELFF.

This chain links TRBV6-6 with TRBJ1-2, with 7 bases identical to TRBD1. The length of the CDR3 is 15 residues. Per germline, CDR1 MNHNY and CDR2 SVGAGI (reference sequence). Trimming removed 6 bases from V and 4 bases from J; junction bases left unmatched: 11. The CDR3, as DNA: TGTGCCAGCAGCCGGGACAGAAATCTTGGCTATGGCTACACCTTC. The encoded protein is CASSRDRNLGYGYTF.

The count of this clone is one. The genes are TRBV30 and TRBJ2-7; TRBD1 aligns across 12 bases. J was trimmed by 4 bases and V by 0 bases; bases with no gene match: 22. Germline values: CDR1 GTSNPN, CDR2 SVGIG (reference sequence). The CDR3 loop spans 21 amino acids. The CDR3 protein is CAWSVYRWGQGALLHSYEQYF. The CDR3 DNA reads as TGTGCCTGGAGTGTATATCGTTGGGGACAGGGGGCGCTTCTTCACTCTTACGAGCAGTACTTC. The whole variable domain, filled in from reference TRBV30 and TRBJ2-7, reads SQTIHQWPATLVQPVGSPLSLECTVEGTSNPNLYWYRQAAGRGLQLLFYSVGIGQISSEVPQNLSASRPQDRQFILSSKKLLLSDSGFYLCAWSVYRWGQGALLHSYEQYFGPGTRLTVT.

The chain joins TRBV2 to TRBJ2-3; TRBD2 matches at 10 bases. The length of the CDR3 is 17 residues. Germline CDR1 and CDR2: SNHLY and FYNNEI. Trimming cost V 3 bases and J 4 bases; bases outside gene matches: 10. CDR3 sequence reads: CASSDPILAGEADTQYF. The CDR3 nucleotides read TGTGCCAGCAGTGACCCTATTCTAGCGGGGGAGGCAGATACGCAGTATTTT.

The chain links TRBV30 to TRBJ1-6, with D hard to call. The ends were cut back, 4 bases at V and 7 bases at J, with 11 bases in the middle. From germline, CDR1 is GTSNPN and CDR2 SVGIG (reference sequence). The CDR3 contains 13 residues. The chain's CDR3 is CAWMDFGNSPLHF. In DNA, the CDR3 is TGTGCCTGGATGGACTTCGGAAATTCACCCCTCCACTTT. The variable domain in full, completed from reference TRBV30 and TRBJ1-6, reads SQTIHQWPATLVQPVGSPLSLECTVEGTSNPNLYWYRQAAGRGLQLLFYSVGIGQISSEVPQNLSASRPQDRQFILSSKKLLLSDSGFYLCAWMDFGNSPLHFGNGTRLTVT.

This chain connects TRBV5-4 to TRBJ2-1; D call uncertain. With 8 bases removed from V and 5 bases from J, the gap between germline ends came to 14 bases. Per the germline V gene, CDR1 is SGHNT and CDR2 is YYREEE (reference sequence). The CDR3 totals 13 residues. CDR3 coding DNA: TGTGCCAGTAGCCCCCACTTAGACAATGAGCAGTTCTTC. This gives the protein CASSPHLDNEQFF. Together with reference TRBV5-4 and TRBJ2-1, the CDR3 gives the full variable domain: ETGVTQSPTHLIKTRGQQVTLRCSSQSGHNTVSWYQQALGQGPQFIFQYYREEENGRGNFPPRFSGLQFPNYSSELNVNALELDDSALYLCASSPHLDNEQFFGPGTRLTVL.